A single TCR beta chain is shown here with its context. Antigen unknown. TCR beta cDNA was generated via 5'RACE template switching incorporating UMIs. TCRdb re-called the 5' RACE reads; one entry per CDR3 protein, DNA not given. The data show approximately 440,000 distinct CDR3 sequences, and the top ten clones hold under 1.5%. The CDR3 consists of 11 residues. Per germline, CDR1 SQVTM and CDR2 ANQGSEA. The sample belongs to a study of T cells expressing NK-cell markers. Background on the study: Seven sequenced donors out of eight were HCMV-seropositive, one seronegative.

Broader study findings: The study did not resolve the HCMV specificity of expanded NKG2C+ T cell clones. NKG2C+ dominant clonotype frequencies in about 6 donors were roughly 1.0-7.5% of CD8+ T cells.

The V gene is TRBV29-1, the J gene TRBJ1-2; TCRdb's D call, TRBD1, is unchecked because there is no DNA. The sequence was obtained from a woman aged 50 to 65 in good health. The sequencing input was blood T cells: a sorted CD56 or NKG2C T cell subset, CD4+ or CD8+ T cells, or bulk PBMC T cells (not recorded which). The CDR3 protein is CSTWTGGGYTF.